Below, 25 T cell receptor beta chains from the same sample are listed, as sequenced in a study of cytomegalovirus exposure and HLA in healthy donors. Vbeta (60) and Jbeta (13) primers were used in the PCR. Clones were sequenced by immunoSEQ multiplex PCR, and TCRdb holds only the in-frame ones, with some missing. The repertoire holds about 200,000 clones, with about three quarters as singletons. What was sequenced was PBMCs. The receptors shown here come from a man younger than 30 in good health and CMV-seronegative.

The chain has TRBV6-5 and TRBJ2-1, with TRBD2 as a possible D gene (5 bases). The CDR3 spans 15 residues. Trimming removed 5 bases from V and 0 bases from J, with 11 bases in between. Germline V gene sequence: CDR1 MNHEY, CDR2 SVGAGI. The DNA for the CDR3 is TGTGCCAGCAGTACCGTCGGGATCTCCTACAATGAGCAGTTCTTC. Amino acids: CASSTVGISYNEQFF.

The rearrangement joins TRBV28 to TRBJ2-1; no clear D gene. The germline V gene has CDR1 MDHEN and CDR2 SYDVKM. There are 16 residues in the CDR3. V shed 1 base and J shed 7 bases, with 17 bases lying between them. This CDR3 is CASSLLAAKIGNEQFF. The CDR3 DNA reads as TGTGCCAGCAGTTTATTGGCAGCGAAAATCGGGAATGAGCAGTTCTTC.

J is TRBJ2-1 and V is TRBV5-1; possibly TRBD2 for D (5 bases). CDR3 length: 18 amino acids. Trimming removed 4 bases from V and 0 bases from J, with 20 bases in between. Germline CDR1 SGHRS, CDR2 YFSETQ. CDR3 sequence (DNA): TGCGCCAGCAGCAACACTAGAGCCAGGCCGAGCTCCTACAATGAGCAGTTCTTC. Translated: CASSNTRARPSSYNEQFF.

The rearrangement links TRBV28 to TRBJ1-5, with D tentatively TRBD1 (6 bases). The V and J ends lost 7 bases and 6 bases respectively, with 19 bases between them. The germline CDR1 and CDR2 sequences are MDHEN and SYDVKM. The CDR3 totals 15 residues. The CDR3 nucleotides are TGTGCCAGCATCGGGGGGGCGGAGGGACGTCAGCCCCAGCATTTT. Its translation: CASIGGAEGRQPQHF.

A note on this clone: At the DNA level, this CDR3 is encoded by other sequences in the same sample as well. The chain carries TRBV28 and TRBJ2-5, with a possible D match to TRBD1 (6 bases). The CDR3 is 13 residues long. The germline V and J ends were trimmed by 4 bases and 2 bases, with 8 bases remaining between them. Per germline, CDR1 MDHEN and CDR2 SYDVKM. CDR3 sequence: CASSSGQQETQYF. CDR3 DNA sequence: TGTGCCAGCAGTTCAGGACAGCAAGAGACCCAGTACTTC.

This clone has only one observation. J is TRBJ2-7 and V is TRBV11-3; tentatively, D is TRBD1 (6 bases). From germline, CDR1 is SGHNT and CDR2 YENEEA. This CDR3 has 15 residues. V was clipped by 4 bases and J by 2 bases, with 15 bases between them. The DNA for the CDR3 is TGTGCCAGCAGCTCTCGCCGGACAGAAACCTACGAGCAGTACTTC. Translated, it gives CASSSRRTETYEQYF.

The rearrangement joins TRBV5-6 to TRBJ1-4; a possible D gene is TRBD1 (5 bases). This CDR3 comprises 13 residues. The germline V gene encodes CDR1 SGHDT and CDR2 YYEEEE. Trimming took off 0 bases at V and 7 bases at J, with 7 bases between the two ends. For the CDR3, the DNA is TGTGCCAGCAGCTTGGATACAGGTGAAAAACTGTTTTTT. Protein: CASSLDTGEKLFF.

This chain connects TRBV5-8 to TRBJ1-5, with D hard to call. Looked up from germline, CDR1 is SGHTS and CDR2 is YDEGEE. The ends were cut back, 1 base at V and 6 bases at J, with 17 bases in the middle. The CDR3 loop spans 16 amino acids. In nucleotides, the CDR3 is TGTGCCAGCAGCTTGCGGCCAGGCCCGGGAGGTCAGCCCCAGCATTTT. Its protein is CASSLRPGPGGQPQHF.

This chain connects TRBV7-8 to TRBJ1-2; 8 nucleotides align to TRBD1. J was trimmed by 7 bases and V by 2 bases; bases with no gene match: 9. Germline V gene sequence: CDR1 SGHVS, CDR2 FQNEAQ. CDR3 length: 15 amino acids. The CDR3 protein is CASSLRQGLARGYTF. The DNA of the CDR3 is TGTGCCAGCAGCTTAAGACAGGGGTTGGCGCGTGGCTACACCTTC.

The J gene is TRBJ1-1, the V gene TRBV7-3, with unresolved D. V was shortened by 3 bases and J by 5 bases, with 10 bases between the two germline ends. The germline V gene encodes CDR1 SGHTA and CDR2 FQGTGA. The CDR3 is made up of 13 amino acids. The CDR3 is CASSFGVTTEAFF. The CDR3 DNA reads as TGTGCCAGCAGCTTCGGGGTAACTACTGAAGCTTTCTTT.

This chain links TRBV19 with TRBJ1-3; maybe TRBD1 (5 bases). The CDR3 has 14 amino acids. The V and J ends lost 6 bases and 8 bases respectively, with 17 bases between them. Germline V gene sequence: CDR1 LNHDA, CDR2 SQIVND (reference sequence). In DNA form, the CDR3 reads TGTGCCAGTAGGGACACCGGTTACGGGTACACCATATATTTT. Translation: CASRDTGYGYTIYF.

V gene TRBV29-1 combines with J gene TRBJ2-7; D ambiguous. The V gene's germline CDR1 is SQVTM and CDR2 ANQGSEA. The CDR3 has 14 residues. V was clipped by 3 bases and J by 0 bases, with 12 bases between them. The DNA for the CDR3 is TGCAGCGTTGACGGTGTCGATAGCTCCTACGAGCAGTACTTC. Translation: CSVDGVDSSYEQYF.

The sample holds a few counts of this clone. The chain is built from TRBV5-1 and TRBJ2-1; no clear D gene. In germline, CDR1 is SGHRS, CDR2 YFSETQ. This CDR3 spans 12 amino acids. Trimming removed 3 bases at V and 4 bases at J, with 5 bases between. This CDR3 is CASSSQYNEQFF. CDR3 DNA sequence: TGCGCCAGCAGCTCTCAGTACAATGAGCAGTTCTTC.

The chain joins TRBV10-3 to TRBJ2-2, with 10 bases fitting TRBD2. This CDR3 spans 16 amino acids. Trimming removed 6 bases from V and 0 bases from J; junction bases left unmatched: 4. CDR1 is ENHRY and CDR2 is SYGVKD in the germline V gene. This CDR3 reads CAIRTGLAANTGELFF. In DNA form, the CDR3 reads TGTGCCATCAGGACCGGACTAGCGGCGAACACCGGGGAGCTGTTTTTT.

This chain joins TRBV28 and TRBJ2-2; TRBD2 matches at 8 bases. Germline V lookup: CDR1 MDHEN, CDR2 SYDVKM. The V gene end was trimmed by 3 bases and the J gene end by 0 bases; junction bases not matched to a gene: 9. CDR3 length: 18 residues. The CDR3 is CASSFHPGGVTNTGELFF. CDR3 nucleotide sequence: TGTGCCAGCAGTTTCCACCCGGGGGGGGTCACGAACACCGGGGAGCTGTTTTTT.

The chain has TRBV9 and TRBJ1-4; D may be TRBD1 (5 bases). Germline CDR1 reads SGDLS; CDR2 reads YYNGEE. The CDR3 extends over 16 amino acids. V lost 0 bases and J 10 bases, leaving 19 bases between the germline ends. The CDR3 loop is CASSVGDWTSMGKLFF. The CDR3 region has the DNA TGTGCCAGCAGCGTAGGGGACTGGACCTCAATGGGAAAACTGTTTTTT. The variable domain in full, with the rest retrieved from reference TRBV9 and TRBJ1-4, is DSGVTQTPKHLITATGQRVTLRCSPRSGDLSVYWYQQSLDQGLQFLIQYYNGEERAKGNILERFSAQQFPDLHSELNLSSLELGDSALYFCASSVGDWTSMGKLFFGSGTQLSVL.

This clone was recorded only once. The CDR3, as DNA: TGTGCCATCAGTGAGTCCCGCCTAGCGGGTACCGAGCAGTACTTC. Translation gives CAISESRLAGTEQYF. This chain uses TRBV10-3 with TRBJ2-7; 8 positions agree with TRBD2. Germline V gene data show CDR1 as ENHRY and CDR2 as SYGVKD. This CDR3 is 15 amino acids long. J was trimmed by 6 bases and V by 0 bases; bases with no gene match: 7.

This chain joins TRBV29-1 and TRBJ1-3; no firm D call. The germline V gene encodes CDR1 SQVTM and CDR2 ANQGSEA. The CDR3 runs 16 residues. V was shortened by 5 bases and J by 0 bases, with 17 bases between the two germline ends. The CDR3, as DNA: TGCAGCGTTCTCGGACTGAGTCAAAACTCTGGAAACACCATATATTTT. Protein: CSVLGLSQNSGNTIYF.

This rearrangement joins TRBV13 to TRBJ2-1, with a possible D match to TRBD2 (7 bases). CDR3 length: 19 amino acids. V lost 5 bases, J lost 0 bases, and 23 bases lay in between. CDR1 PRHDT and CDR2 FYEKMQ come from the germline V gene (reference sequence). CDR3 nucleotides: TGTGCCAGCAGCCCCGGACTATGGGGGGGGGCGGGCTCCTACAATGAGCAGTTCTTC. Its protein is CASSPGLWGGAGSYNEQFF.

The chain joins TRBV28 to TRBJ1-1; tentative D call: TRBD1 (5 bases). Trimming removed 3 bases from V and 12 bases from J, with 11 bases in between. Germline CDR1 reads MDHEN; CDR2 reads SYDVKM. The CDR3 extends over 11 amino acids. The CDR3 DNA is TGTGCCAGCAGTTTGGAAAAGGGGACTTTCTTT. The encoded protein is CASSLEKGTFF.

The chain recombines TRBV4-1 with TRBJ2-5; 8 bases align to TRBD2. This CDR3 spans 16 amino acids. The V and J ends lost 0 bases and 2 bases, in that order; junction bases with no gene match: 5. Germline CDR1 MGHRA, CDR2 YSYEKL. The CDR3 region has the DNA TGCGCCAGCAGCCAAGATACTAGCGGAGAGCAAGAGACCCAGTACTTC. This sequence encodes CASSQDTSGEQETQYF.

This sequence joins TRBV6-5 and TRBJ1-2; a possible D gene is TRBD1 (5 bases). The V end was cut by 4 bases, the J end by 7 bases, with 16 bases between. The CDR3 is made up of 14 amino acids. Germline V lookup: CDR1 MNHEY, CDR2 SVGAGI. The CDR3 sequence: CASSSNQGLGGYTF. The CDR3 nucleotides read TGTGCCAGCAGTTCAAATCAGGGACTCGGTGGCTACACCTTC.

This chain uses TRBV5-1 with TRBJ2-1; D is perhaps TRBD1 (7 bases). The CDR3 is 12 residues long. In germline, CDR1 is SGHRS, CDR2 YFSETQ. V was clipped by 6 bases and J by 6 bases, with 10 bases between them. CDR3 sequence reads: CASMEGANEQFF. The DNA of the CDR3 is TGCGCCAGCATGGAGGGGGCCAATGAGCAGTTCTTC.

The chain employs TRBV2 and TRBJ1-5; 7 bases map to TRBD1. Germline V gives CDR1 SNHLY, CDR2 FYNNEI. V was pared by 4 bases and J by 5 bases, with 2 bases of the junction left unmatched. This CDR3 is 13 amino acids long. The CDR3 nucleotides are TGTGCCAGCAGTGGAACAGGGGATCAGCCCCAGCATTTT. Translating it yields CASSGTGDQPQHF.

J is TRBJ2-4 and V is TRBV28; 8 nucleotides align to TRBD1. The CDR3 is made up of 15 amino acids. Germline CDR1 and CDR2: MDHEN and SYDVKM. Trimming removed 5 bases from V and 3 bases from J; junction bases left unmatched: 6. CDR3 DNA: TGTGCCAGCAGTATCCTACAGGGGGACAAAAACATTCAGTACTTC. This translates into CASSILQGDKNIQYF.